This T cell receptor (beta chain) was documented in a study of T cell repertoires in cytomegalovirus infection. Study-level information: It was the public TCR beta signatures that indicated both CMV infection and matching HLA type. General study points: CMV-specific TCR beta clonotypes restricted by HLA-C dominated the ex vivo response. CMV carriers having the relevant HLA were flagged by cumulative public TCR beta family frequency.

This clonotype was seen repeatedly, ten times or more. Its antigen is as yet unknown. This CDR3 spans 15 amino acids. V gave up 6 bases and J gave up 1 base, with 16 bases separating them. Germline V gene sequence: CDR1 SGHRS, CDR2 YFSETQ. One entry per CDR3 protein results from TCRdb running MiXCR on the reads. The sample carries tens of thousands of distinct CDR3 sequences, more than 3% recorded once. V and J are TRBV5-1 and TRBJ1-1, with D perhaps matching TRBD1 (6 bases). The receptor was derived from a human donor in good health (CMV status not recorded). Some clones in this sample may be carry-over from other donors' samples. The sample comprised PBMCs. For the CDR3, the DNA is TGCGCCAGCACCGAAACCGGGACACCGAACACTGAAGCTTTCTTT. Translation: CASTETGTPNTEAFF.